This record concerns one TCR beta chain sequence. The target antigen is unknown. Germline CDR1 KGHSH, CDR2 LQKENI. This CDR3 region has 16 residues. The germline V and J ends were trimmed by 5 bases and 0 bases, with 14 bases remaining between them. The data are from a study of vaccination effects on CD4 cells after COVID-19. The method was immunoSEQ multiplex PCR; TCRdb's version includes in-frame clones alone and lacks a portion of them. The table includes approximately 23,000 clones, 73% detected once. Sequencing in the ViraFEST assay came after antigen-specific CD4+ T cells had been expanded with viral peptide pools, which were used to stimulate PBMC. With roughly 10 days of culture completed, CD4+ T cells were isolated. Two-dose BNT162b2 or mRNA-1273 vaccination was given to participants. The healthy vaccine recipients, who had no prior SARS-CoV-2 infection, showed negative nucleocapsid antibodies.

This sequence joins TRBV18 and TRBJ2-1; a weak D match, TRBD2 (6 bases). Sequencing was performed on CD4+ T cells from PBMCs cultured with SARS-CoV-2 spike peptides, taken after COVID-19 vaccination. The sequence was collected from a human donor who received a COVID-19 vaccine. The CDR3 DNA reads TGTGCCAGCTCAGCTCGGAGGGAGCTCTCCTACAATGAGCAGTTCTTC. Translating gives CASSARRELSYNEQFF.